This T cell receptor (beta chain) emerged from a study of blood T cell repertoires in COVID-19 (dated by TCRdb to the early 2020s). Describing the broader study: Samples covering the acute and convalescent phases of COVID-19 were provided by collaborators in the United States, Italy and Spain. Where HLA class I and class II types were available, the types were taken from metadata supplied by the sample provider, not from assay-based typing. The prospective study material was composed of cDNA or gDNA derived from T cells, B-cell-depleted T cells, or PBMCs. A freely available public database, intended as a resource for researchers studying the immune response to SARS-CoV-2, is where the repertoires were released. The samples were drawn from the first 160 participants of the ongoing ImmuneRACE study and from 1,254 subjects provided by 6 global collaborators. The dataset comprised deeply sampled blood TCRbeta repertoires from subjects exposed to, actively infected with, or recovered from COVID-19. A de-identified subject ID, COVID-19 status, age in years and sex were almost always included in the sample metadata.

TCRbeta CDR3 regions were amplified from genomic DNA using the immunoSEQ Assay, a bias-controlled multiplex PCR. As for the original processing: The number of nucleated cells in each sample was estimated from the amplification of reference gene primers within the assay. To quantify the absolute abundance of each unique TCRbeta CDR3 rearrangement, sequence reads were collapsed and filtered. For each sample, productive Simpson clonality was calculated as the square root of Simpson's diversity index across productive rearrangements. Held by TCRdb, this immuneACCESS table contains in-frame sequences only and omits some clones. Under half of the omission traces to an unresolved V gene where checked; the cause of the rest is unknown. V, J and clone size are those of that table, while D and trimming were read from the DNA. For this sample the table gives 250,000 to 350,000 clones, of which 88% were detected only once. Roughly 9.1% of the sample is taken by the ten largest.

Each collaborating institution followed its own protocols to collect whole blood in K2EDTA tubes. Collaborator samples were shipped for TCRbeta analysis as frozen whole blood, isolated PBMCs, or DNA extracted from either sample type. Remarks on this clone: Its antigen has not been determined. It has no much larger one-base neighbor in the sample; base qualities were not kept.

Study-wide conclusions, independent of this receptor: The amount of clinical and demographic metadata varied by source and participant and was provided uncurated.

CDR1 is given as ENHRY and CDR2 as SYGVKD, both from the germline V gene. V is cut back by 6 bases and J by 5 bases, with 10 bases in the junction unmatched. The CDR3 goes from the cysteine to the phenylalanine over 15 residues. Only CDR3 DNA remains: 45 bases, in frame from the first base. The material sequenced was peripheral blood. This TCR was recovered from a man aged 18 to 29 with active or convalescent COVID-19. Recombination linked TRBV10-3 to TRBJ2-5; 9 middle bases align to TRBD1. The CDR3 region has the sequence CAIRLTGGAEETQYF. The bases read TGTGCCATCAGACTAACAGGGGGCGCAGAGGAGACCCAGTACTTC.